This T cell receptor (beta chain) was recorded in a study of early T cells in non-severe SARS-CoV-2 infection. At the level of the study: Investigators sequenced bulk RNA drawn from unsorted whole blood, and chains remained unpaired.

General study results and limits: Matching with VDJdb favored anti-spike CD8 responses (missing private and CD4 specificities).

Trimming removed 0 bases at V and 3 bases at J, with 11 bases between. The CDR3 totals 15 residues. Germline V lookup: CDR1 LNHNV, CDR2 YYDKDF (reference sequence). Regarding this clonotype: Its antigen is not known.

In the library, individual cDNA molecules carried attached unique molecular identifiers. TCRdb re-analysed the 5' RACE reads in MiXCR, keeping a single row per CDR3 protein. There are approximately 120,000 distinct CDR3 sequences in the sample; 15% occur only once, and less than 25% lies in the top ten. The receptor's source is an adult who was a healthcare worker with PCR-confirmed SARS-CoV-2 infection or an uninfected control (not recorded which). What was sequenced was whole blood. The J gene is TRBJ2-5, the V gene TRBV15; D not certain. The DNA of the CDR3 is TGTGCCACCAGCAGAGACCGGGCCATGGAAGAGACCCAGTACTTC. The encoded protein is CATSRDRAMEETQYF.